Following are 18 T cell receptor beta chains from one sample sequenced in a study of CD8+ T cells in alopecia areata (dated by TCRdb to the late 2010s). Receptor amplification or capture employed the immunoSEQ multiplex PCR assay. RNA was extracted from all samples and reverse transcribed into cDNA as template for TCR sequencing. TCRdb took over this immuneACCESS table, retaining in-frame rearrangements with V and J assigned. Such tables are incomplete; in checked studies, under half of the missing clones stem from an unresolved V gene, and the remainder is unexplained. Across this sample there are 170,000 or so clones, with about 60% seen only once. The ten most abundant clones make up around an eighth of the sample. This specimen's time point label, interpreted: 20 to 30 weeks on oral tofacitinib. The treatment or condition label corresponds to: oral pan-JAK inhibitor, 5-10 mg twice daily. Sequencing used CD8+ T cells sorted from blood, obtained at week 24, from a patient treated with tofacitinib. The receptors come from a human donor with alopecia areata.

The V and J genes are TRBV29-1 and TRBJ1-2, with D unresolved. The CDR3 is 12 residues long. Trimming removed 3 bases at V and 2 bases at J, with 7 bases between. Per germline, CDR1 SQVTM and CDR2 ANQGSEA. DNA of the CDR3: TGCAGCGTTGAGGTCACCAACTATGGCTACACCTTC. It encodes CSVEVTNYGYTF.

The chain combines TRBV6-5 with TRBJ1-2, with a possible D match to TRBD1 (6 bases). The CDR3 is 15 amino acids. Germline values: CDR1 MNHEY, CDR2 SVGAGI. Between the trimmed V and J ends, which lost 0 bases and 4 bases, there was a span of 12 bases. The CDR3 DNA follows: TGTGCCAGCAGTTACTCGGTCACAGGGACCTATGGCTACACCTTC. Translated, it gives CASSYSVTGTYGYTF.

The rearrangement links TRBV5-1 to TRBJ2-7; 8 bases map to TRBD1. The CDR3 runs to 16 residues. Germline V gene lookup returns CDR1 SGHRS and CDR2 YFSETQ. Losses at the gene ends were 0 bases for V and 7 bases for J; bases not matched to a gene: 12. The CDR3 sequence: CASSLAIVRGQEEQYF. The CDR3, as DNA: TGCGCCAGCAGCTTGGCCATAGTCAGGGGGCAAGAAGAGCAGTACTTC.

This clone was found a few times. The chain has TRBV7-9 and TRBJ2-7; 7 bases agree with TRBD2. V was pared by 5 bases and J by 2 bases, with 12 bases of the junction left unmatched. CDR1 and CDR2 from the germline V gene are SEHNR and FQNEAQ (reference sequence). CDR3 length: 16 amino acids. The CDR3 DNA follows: TGTGCCAGCAGCGCCGAATCGGGACTAAATACCTACGAGCAGTACTTC. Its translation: CASSAESGLNTYEQYF.

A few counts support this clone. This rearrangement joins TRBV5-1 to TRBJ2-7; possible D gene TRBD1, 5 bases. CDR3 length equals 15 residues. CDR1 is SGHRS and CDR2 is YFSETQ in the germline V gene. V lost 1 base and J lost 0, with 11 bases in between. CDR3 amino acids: CASSLRGRPSYEQYF. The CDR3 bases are TGCGCCAGCAGCTTGAGGGGCAGGCCCTCCTACGAGCAGTACTTC.

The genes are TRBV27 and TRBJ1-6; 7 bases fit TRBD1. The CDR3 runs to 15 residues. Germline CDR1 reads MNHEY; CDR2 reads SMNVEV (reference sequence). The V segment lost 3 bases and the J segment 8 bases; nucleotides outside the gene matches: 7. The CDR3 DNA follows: TGTGCCAGCAGTTTTGGAGGGGGCGGGTATTCACCCCTCCACTTT. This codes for CASSFGGGGYSPLHF.

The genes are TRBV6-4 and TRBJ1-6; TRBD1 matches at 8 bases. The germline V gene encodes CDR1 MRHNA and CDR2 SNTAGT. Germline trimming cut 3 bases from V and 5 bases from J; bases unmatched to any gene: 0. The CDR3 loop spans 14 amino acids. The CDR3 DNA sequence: TGTGCCAGCAGTGAGGACAGGGATAATTCACCCCTCCACTTT. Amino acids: CASSEDRDNSPLHF.

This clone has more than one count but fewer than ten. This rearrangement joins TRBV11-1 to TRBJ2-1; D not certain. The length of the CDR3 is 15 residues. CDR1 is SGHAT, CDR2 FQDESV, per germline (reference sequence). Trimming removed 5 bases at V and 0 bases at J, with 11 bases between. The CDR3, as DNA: TGTGCCAGCAGCCAGGAACTAAGCTCCTACAATGAGCAGTTCTTC. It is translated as CASSQELSSYNEQFF.

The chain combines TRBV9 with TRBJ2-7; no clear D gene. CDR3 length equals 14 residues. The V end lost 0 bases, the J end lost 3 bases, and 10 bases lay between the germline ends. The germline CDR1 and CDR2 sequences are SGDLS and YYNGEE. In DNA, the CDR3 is TGTGCCAGCAGCGTAGGAGGAAGAGGCTACGAGCAGTACTTC. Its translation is CASSVGGRGYEQYF.

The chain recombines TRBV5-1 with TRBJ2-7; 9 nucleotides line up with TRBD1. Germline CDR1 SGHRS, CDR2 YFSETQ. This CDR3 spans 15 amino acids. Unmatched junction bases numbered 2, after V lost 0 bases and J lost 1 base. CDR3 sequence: CASSLAGTGSYEQYF. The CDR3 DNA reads TGCGCCAGCAGCTTGGCCGGGACAGGGTCCTACGAGCAGTACTTC.

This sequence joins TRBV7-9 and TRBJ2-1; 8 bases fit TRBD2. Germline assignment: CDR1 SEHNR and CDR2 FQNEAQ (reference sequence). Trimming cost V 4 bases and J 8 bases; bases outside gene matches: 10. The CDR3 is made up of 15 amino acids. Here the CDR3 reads CASSSSVGGAHEQFF. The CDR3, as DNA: TGTGCCAGCAGCTCCTCCGTCGGGGGGGCCCATGAGCAGTTCTTC.

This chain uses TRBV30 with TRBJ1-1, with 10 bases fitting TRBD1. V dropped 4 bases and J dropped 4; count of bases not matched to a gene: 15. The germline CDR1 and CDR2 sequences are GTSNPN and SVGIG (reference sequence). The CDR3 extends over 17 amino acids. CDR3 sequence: CAWIRNAVGQGTTEAFF. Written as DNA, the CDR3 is TGTGCCTGGATAAGGAACGCTGTGGGACAGGGGACCACTGAAGCTTTCTTT. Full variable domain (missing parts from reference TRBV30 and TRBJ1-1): SQTIHQWPATLVQPVGSPLSLECTVEGTSNPNLYWYRQAAGRGLQLLFYSVGIGQISSEVPQNLSASRPQDRQFILSSKKLLLSDSGFYLCAWIRNAVGQGTTEAFFGQGTRLTVV.

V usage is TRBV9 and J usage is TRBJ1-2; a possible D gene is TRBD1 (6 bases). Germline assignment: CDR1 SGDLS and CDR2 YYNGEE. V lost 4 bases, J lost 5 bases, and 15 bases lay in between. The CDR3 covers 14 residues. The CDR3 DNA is TGTGCCAGCAGCAAAGGACAGTCGGGATATGGCTACACCTTC. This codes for CASSKGQSGYGYTF.

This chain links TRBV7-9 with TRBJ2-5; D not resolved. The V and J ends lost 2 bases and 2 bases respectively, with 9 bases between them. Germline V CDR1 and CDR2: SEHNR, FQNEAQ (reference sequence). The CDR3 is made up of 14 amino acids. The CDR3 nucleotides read TGTGCCAGCAGCTTAAGGAAGCTACAAGAGACCCAGTACTTC. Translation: CASSLRKLQETQYF.

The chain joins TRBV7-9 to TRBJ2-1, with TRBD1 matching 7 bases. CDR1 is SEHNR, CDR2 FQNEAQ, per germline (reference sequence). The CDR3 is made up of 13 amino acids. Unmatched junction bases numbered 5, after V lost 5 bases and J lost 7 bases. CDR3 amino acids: CASSPGQNNEQFF. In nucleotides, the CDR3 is TGTGCCAGCAGCCCGGGACAGAATAATGAGCAGTTCTTC. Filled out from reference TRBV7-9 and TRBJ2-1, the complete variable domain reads DTGVSQNPRHKITKRGQNVTFRCDPISEHNRLYWYRQTLGQGPEFLTYFQNEAQLEKSRLLSDRFSAERPKGSFSTLEIQRTEQGDSAMYLCASSPGQNNEQFFGPGTRLTVL.

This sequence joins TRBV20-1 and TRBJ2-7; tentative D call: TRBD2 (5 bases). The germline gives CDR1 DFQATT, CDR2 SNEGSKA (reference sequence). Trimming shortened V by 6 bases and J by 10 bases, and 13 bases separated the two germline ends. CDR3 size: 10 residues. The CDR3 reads CSAEDGKQYF. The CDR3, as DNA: TGCAGTGCGGAGGACGGCAAACAGTACTTC.

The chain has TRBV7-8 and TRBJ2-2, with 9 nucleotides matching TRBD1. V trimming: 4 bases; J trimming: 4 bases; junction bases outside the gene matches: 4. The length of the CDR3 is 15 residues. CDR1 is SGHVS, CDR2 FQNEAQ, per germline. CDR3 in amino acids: CASSWTGAPTGELFF. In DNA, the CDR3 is TGTGCCAGCAGCTGGACAGGGGCGCCCACCGGGGAGCTGTTTTTT.

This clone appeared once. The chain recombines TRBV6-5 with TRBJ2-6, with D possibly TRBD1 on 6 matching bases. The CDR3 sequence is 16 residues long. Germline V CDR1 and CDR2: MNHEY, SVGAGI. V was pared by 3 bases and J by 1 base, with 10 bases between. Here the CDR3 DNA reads TGTGCCAGCAGTTATGACAGGCCGTCTGGGGCCAACGTCCTGACTTTC. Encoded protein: CASSYDRPSGANVLTF.